This entry lists 28 T cell receptor beta chains sequenced from one sample in a study of blood T cells in healthy people across ages. Combining a sample-barcoded 5' primer with a J-beta primer mix, a second PCR ran for 7 to 11 cycles. Via MiXCR, TCRdb re-called the 5' RACE reads, giving one row per CDR3 protein. The repertoire holds 800,000 or so distinct CDR3 sequences, with 20% to 25% as singletons. The sample also formed part of further work on T cells of mothers and their children.

Sequencing was carried out using blood. The receptors stem from a boy aged 10-17 years in good health.

This clonotype was counted only a few times. CDR3 residues: CASSSGLAGEQYF. CDR3 DNA: TGTGCCAGCAGTTCGGGACTAGCGGGAGAGCAGTACTTC. This chain uses TRBV28 with TRBJ2-5; 14 nucleotides line up with TRBD2. CDR1 and CDR2 (germline): MDHEN, SYDVKM. Losses at the gene ends were 4 bases for V and 11 bases for J; bases not matched to a gene: 3. This CDR3 region has 13 residues.

This clonotype was detected a few times. The chain recombines TRBV10-3 with TRBJ1-1; unclear D gene. This CDR3 comprises 13 residues. V dropped 3 bases and J dropped 0 bases, with 5 bases sitting between them. CDR1 is ENHRY, CDR2 SYGVKD, per germline. The CDR3 DNA reads TGTGCCATCAGTGACGGGGTGAACACTGAAGCTTTCTTT. Translated, it gives CAISDGVNTEAFF.

Concerning this clonotype: One junction end disagrees with the germline gene, perhaps due to a read error. The V gene is TRBV28, the J gene TRBJ2-3, with D perhaps being TRBD1 or TRBD2 (6 bases each). The CDR3 has 15 residues. Germline values: CDR1 MDHEN, CDR2 SYDVKM. The CDR3 is CVSSFTGTSTDTQYF. DNA for the CDR3: TGTGTCAGCAGCTTTACAGGGACTAGCACAGATACGCAGTATTTT.

The chain uses TRBV7-6 and TRBJ2-7, with D possibly being TRBD1 (6 bases). V was clipped by 1 base and J by 6 bases, with 16 bases between them. CDR3 length equals 15 residues. Germline V CDR1 and CDR2: SGHVS, FNYEAQ. As DNA, the CDR3 is TGTGCCAGCAGCTTAGTGGCACAGGGAGAGGGCGAGCAGTACTTC. Its translation is CASSLVAQGEGEQYF.

This clonotype has a handful of counts. The CDR3 region has the DNA TGTGCCAGCAGTAATCCCCTATGGGAGACCCGCTACTTC. Its protein product is CASSNPLWETRYF. This sequence joins TRBV12-3 or TRBV12-4 and TRBJ2-7, with D perhaps matching TRBD2 (5 bases). V was trimmed by 5 bases and J by 13 bases, leaving 21 bases between them. The CDR3 is made up of 13 amino acids.

This chain connects TRBV6-5 to TRBJ2-7; D remains ambiguous. This CDR3 contains 12 residues. Germline V gene sequence: CDR1 MNHEY, CDR2 SVGAGI. V shed 6 bases and J shed 6 bases, with 12 bases lying between them. The chain's CDR3 is CASRSSFGEQYF. CDR3 nucleotides: TGTGCCAGCAGATCCTCGTTTGGCGAGCAGTACTTC.

The gene calls are TRBV2 and TRBJ1-4; D not resolved. The CDR3 has 12 amino acids. Germline V gives CDR1 SNHLY, CDR2 FYNNEI. Trimming stripped 7 bases from V and 2 bases from J, with 5 bases between. The CDR3 DNA follows: TGTGCCAGCACGCCGACTAATGAAAAACTGTTTTTT. Its translation: CASTPTNEKLFF.

V and J are TRBV11-3 and TRBJ2-2; 11 positions agree with TRBD1. Trimming at V came to 3 bases and at J to 3 bases, leaving 0 bases not matched to a gene. The V gene's germline CDR1 is SGHNT and CDR2 YENEEA. The CDR3 covers 15 residues. The CDR3 DNA sequence: TGTGCCAGCAGCTTGGGACAGGGGGACACCGGGGAGCTGTTTTTT. As protein: CASSLGQGDTGELFF.

This clonotype occurred a few times. The V and J genes are TRBV29-1 and TRBJ2-3; maybe TRBD2 (5 bases). V lost 4 bases and J 4 bases, leaving 15 bases between the germline ends. CDR1 is SQVTM and CDR2 is ANQGSEA in the germline V gene. This CDR3 is built from 14 residues. CDR3 amino acids: CSVGTGNWADTQYF. CDR3 DNA sequence: TGCAGCGTTGGGACGGGGAACTGGGCAGATACGCAGTATTTT.

The rearrangement uses TRBV4-3 and TRBJ2-5; the match to TRBD1 covers 7 bases. The DNA end lines up better with TRBJ2-7; the J call may be wrong. The CDR3 is made up of 15 amino acids. Germline V lookup: CDR1 LGHNA, CDR2 YSLEER. The CDR3 DNA reads TGCGCCAGCAGCCAAGATTCGGGACAGAGCTACGAGCAGTACTTC. It yields the protein CASSQDSGQSYEQYF.

The gene calls are TRBV6-2 or TRBV6-3 and TRBJ2-7, with 9 bases matching TRBD1. CDR3 length: 15 amino acids. Germline trimming cut 6 bases from V and 0 bases from J; bases unmatched to any gene: 6. Looked up from germline, CDR1 is MNHEY and CDR2 is SVGEGT. CDR3 amino acids: CASREVGQGSYEQYF. The CDR3 DNA follows: TGTGCCAGCAGAGAGGTGGGACAGGGCTCCTACGAGCAGTACTTC.

This clonotype was detected a few times. The chain carries TRBV4-3 and TRBJ1-1; TRBD1 is a possible D gene (6 bases). The CDR3 runs to 14 residues. CDR1 LGHNA and CDR2 YSLEER come from the germline V gene. V was cut by 1 base and J by 6 bases, with 12 bases left in between. The CDR3 region is CASSQATGKAEAFF. The CDR3, as DNA: TGCGCCAGCAGCCAAGCTACAGGGAAGGCTGAAGCTTTCTTT.

The chain carries TRBV28 and TRBJ2-5; 7 nucleotides align to TRBD1. This CDR3 region has 14 residues. Trimming at V came to 6 bases and at J to 4 bases, leaving 8 bases not matched to a gene. Germline V gives CDR1 MDHEN, CDR2 SYDVKM. The DNA for the CDR3 is TGTGCCAGCAGCCCGGAGACAGGGTTAGAGACCCAGTACTTC. Translated, it gives CASSPETGLETQYF.

This clonotype turned up a few times. A junction boundary mismatches the germline segment, possibly from a read error. This chain links TRBV29-1 with TRBJ1-1; D is possibly TRBD1 (5 bases). The germline CDR1 and CDR2 sequences are SQVTM and ANQGSEA. The CDR3 spans 13 residues. The CDR3 coding sequence is TGCAGCGTCGAAGTTGGGGGGAACACTGAAGCTTTCTTT. Its protein is CSVEVGGNTEAFF.

This clonotype showed up just a few times. The J gene is TRBJ2-7, the V gene TRBV20-1, with 13 bases aligning to TRBD2. This CDR3 region has 15 residues. Trimming cost V 3 bases and J 3 bases; bases outside gene matches: 5. CDR1 and CDR2 (germline): DFQATT, SNEGSKA (reference sequence). The CDR3: CSASGLAGVIYEQYF. CDR3 sequence (DNA): TGCAGTGCTAGCGGACTAGCGGGAGTGATCTACGAGCAGTACTTC.

The chain employs TRBV29-1 and TRBJ2-1, with D perhaps given as TRBD1 or TRBD2 (5 bases each). Germline CDR1 and CDR2: SQVTM and ANQGSEA. Between the trimmed V and J ends, which lost 6 bases and 5 bases, there was a span of 20 bases. The CDR3 extends over 15 amino acids. The CDR3 DNA is TGCAGCGTGTCCCTAGCTGGGGCCGAAAACAATGAGCAGTTCTTC. Residues: CSVSLAGAENNEQFF.

V usage is TRBV20-1 and J usage is TRBJ2-5; TRBD2 agrees at 9 bases. The assigned J gene may be wrong: the sequence end matches TRBJ2-1 better. The CDR3 runs 15 residues. Germline V lookup: CDR1 DFQATT, CDR2 SNEGSKA (reference sequence). CDR3 bases: TGCAGTGCTCCCTTGGTTACTAGCGGGTTAAATGAGCAGTTCTTC. The encoded protein is CSAPLVTSGLNEQFF.

The genes are TRBV19 and TRBJ1-5, with 11 bases lining up with TRBD1. Unmatched junction bases numbered 7, after V lost 8 bases and J lost 4 bases. The germline V gene has CDR1 LNHDA and CDR2 SQIVND (reference sequence). This CDR3 spans 15 amino acids. CDR3 protein: CASDTGTGGNQPQHF. The DNA for the CDR3 is TGTGCCAGTGATACCGGGACAGGGGGTAATCAGCCCCAGCATTTT.

This clonotype was observed a handful of times. V usage is TRBV28 and J usage is TRBJ1-2; the D gene is possibly TRBD1 (5 bases). The CDR3 spans 12 residues. The germline V gene encodes CDR1 MDHEN and CDR2 SYDVKM. V lost 7 bases and J 5 bases, leaving 11 bases between the germline ends. The CDR3 reads CASTPGVYGYTF. CDR3 DNA sequence: TGTGCCAGCACCCCGGGGGTTTATGGCTACACCTTC.

CDR3 sequence (DNA): TGTGCCAGCAGTTGCTCCTACCCCATTGCGGACACTGAAGCTTTCTTT. This gives the protein CASSCSYPIADTEAFF. V gene TRBV6-2 or TRBV6-3 combines with J gene TRBJ1-1; D uncertain. The CDR3 length is 16 residues. V gave up 4 bases and J gave up 3 bases, with 18 bases separating them. Germline V gives CDR1 MNHEY, CDR2 SVGEGT.

V usage is TRBV14 and J usage is TRBJ2-1; 10 positions match TRBD2. Germline CDR1 reads SGHDN; CDR2 reads FVKESK. The CDR3 contains 16 residues. The J segment lost 8 bases and the V segment lost 8 bases, leaving 15 bases of the junction unmatched. Here the CDR3 DNA reads TGTGCCAGCGGCCCACTAGCAGCGGGGGGGCCCGATGAGCAGTTCTTC. It specifies CASGPLAAGGPDEQFF.

This clonotype showed up just a few times. The chain employs TRBV7-2 and TRBJ2-3, with unresolved D. Germline-derived CDR1 and CDR2 are SGHTA and FQGNSA. The CDR3 sequence is 14 residues long. V lost 3 bases and J lost 1, with 8 bases in between. CDR3: CASSFNVGTDTQYF. CDR3 nucleotide sequence: TGTGCCAGCAGCTTCAACGTGGGCACAGATACGCAGTATTTT.

The chain carries TRBV18 and TRBJ1-2, with TRBD1 matching over 7 bases. V was clipped by 3 bases and J by 5 bases; unmatched bases: 3. Per germline, CDR1 KGHSH and CDR2 LQKENI. The CDR3 contains 13 residues. CDR3: CASSPGTEYGYTF. Here the CDR3 DNA reads TGTGCCAGCTCACCTGGGACAGAGTATGGCTACACCTTC.

This clonotype showed up just once. The chain uses TRBV4-3 and TRBJ1-2, with 10 nucleotides matching TRBD1. CDR1 is LGHNA, CDR2 YSLEER, per germline. There are 17 residues in the CDR3. Trimming took 0 bases from V and 7 from J; bases not matched to a gene: 11. This chain's CDR3 is CASSQEALGDRGFGYTF. For the CDR3, the DNA is TGCGCCAGCAGCCAAGAGGCCTTGGGGGACAGGGGTTTTGGCTACACCTTC.

This clonotype was seen many times. The V gene is TRBV28, the J gene TRBJ2-2; 9 bases match TRBD2. After removal of 3 bases from V and 5 bases from J, the junction contained 16 bases not matched to a gene. The germline V gene has CDR1 MDHEN and CDR2 SYDVKM. The length of the CDR3 is 19 residues. This chain's CDR3 is CASSLYLSPAGGQTGELFF. The CDR3 coding sequence is TGTGCCAGCAGTTTGTACCTTTCCCCAGCGGGGGGACAAACCGGGGAGCTGTTTTTT.

The chain combines TRBV6-2 or TRBV6-3 with TRBJ2-2; no definite D call. Germline-derived CDR1 and CDR2 are MNHEY and SVGEGT. V dropped 0 bases and J dropped 9 bases, with 8 bases sitting between them. The CDR3 is 13 amino acids. In nucleotides, the CDR3 is TGTGCCAGCAGTTACTCCGGTGGGAGGGAGCTGTTTTTT. As protein: CASSYSGGRELFF.

In this sample, this clonotype turned up a few times. The gene calls are TRBV12-3 or TRBV12-4 and TRBJ1-5; D unclear. The V and J ends lost 1 base and 4 bases respectively, with 11 bases between them. The CDR3 contains 15 residues. The DNA for the CDR3 is TGTGCCAGCAGTTTAGAGGAGTTTGGGAATCAGCCCCAGCATTTT. Encoded protein: CASSLEEFGNQPQHF.

This clonotype was found a few times. CDR3 nucleotides: TGTGCCAGCAGCTTCGGGGCGACAGCTAATATGAACACTGAAGCTTTCTTT. The encoded protein is CASSFGATANMNTEAFF. This chain uses TRBV7-8 with TRBJ1-1, with D maybe TRBD1 (5 bases). The CDR3 runs to 17 residues. The V end was cut by 3 bases, the J end by 0 bases, with 17 bases between. The V gene's germline CDR1 is SGHVS and CDR2 FQNEAQ.